This T cell receptor beta chain was identified during a study of blood T cell repertoires in COVID-19. Study context: T cells, B-cell-depleted T cells, or PBMCs provided the cDNA or gDNA that served as material.

The V end was cut by 3 bases, the J end by 5 bases, with 10 bases between. Germline loops: CDR1 MNHEY, CDR2 SMNVEV (reference sequence). The CDR3 is made up of 13 amino acids. Libraries were prepared by immunoSEQ multiplex PCR; TCRdb keeps only in-frame clonotypes and omits some of them. The repertoire has under 200,000 clones, 84% of them found once; the top ten carry 3% to 3.5%. About this clone: Other DNA sequences in this specimen translate into the identical CDR3.

Each exposed participant met a COVID-19 case in the 2 weeks preceding study entry. The sequence came from a woman in her 30s who had been exposed to COVID-19. The rearrangement links TRBV27 to TRBJ1-1; TRBD1 is a possible D gene (6 bases). The sequencing input was PBMCs or T cells enriched from blood (not recorded which). CDR3 amino acids: CASSLGGGTEAFF. Written as DNA, the CDR3 is TGTGCCAGCAGTTTGGGAGGGGGAACTGAAGCTTTCTTT.